This T cell receptor (beta chain) appears in the sequencing data of a study of cytomegalovirus exposure and HLA in healthy donors. General study findings and limits: A later analysis reportedly identified an Asian-associated ancestry cluster as carrying fewer N-insertions than the approximately 670-donor mean. Some TCR beta chains (roughly 150 of them) were listed as cytomegalovirus-associated.

Remarks on this clone: The antigen remains undetermined.

Germline CDR1 and CDR2: MNHNY and SVGAGI (reference sequence). This CDR3 has 13 amino acids. V was trimmed by 2 bases and J by 1 base, leaving 6 bases between them. PCR involved 60 Vbeta and 13 Jbeta primers. The protocol was immunoSEQ multiplex PCR, while the TCRdb copy is restricted to in-frame clones and leaves out a portion. Of about 61,000 clones listed, around 90% are singletons. The sample consisted of PBMCs. The chain joins TRBV6-6 to TRBJ2-7; D may be TRBD2 (6 bases). This sequence originates from a man younger than 45 in good health and CMV-seropositive. CDR3 residues: CASSYGGSYEQYF. The CDR3 DNA reads as TGTGCCAGCAGTTACGGGGGGTCCTACGAGCAGTACTTC.